This T cell receptor beta chain comes out of a study of shared clonotypes between healthy human individuals. The data were produced by immunoSEQ multiplex PCR, yet TCRdb's version contains in-frame clones alone and is incomplete. The sample carries about 490,000 clones, about 79% recorded once. This clone has just a few counts. Its cognate antigen is unknown. Findings and caveats of the study: Clonotype sharing among donors, it was expected, would be affected by sequencing depth.

Material: PBMCs. The receptor was derived from a woman aged 40 to 50 in good health. Some clones in this sample may be carry-over from other donors' samples.

This chain's CDR3 is CASRERGRWFTEAFF. The CDR3, as DNA: TGTGCCAGCAGAGAACGGGGCAGATGGTTCACTGAAGCTTTCTTT. The genes are TRBV27 and TRBJ1-1, with D perhaps TRBD1 (5 bases). Germline CDR1 and CDR2: MNHEY and SMNVEV (reference sequence). The CDR3 is made up of 15 amino acids. V was trimmed by 6 bases and J by 4 bases, leaving 18 bases between them.